The table lists the clone carrying this TCR beta chain with a few counts. Its antigen is unknown. The CDR3 covers 17 residues. V lost 2 bases to trimming and J lost 0 bases, with 11 bases between them. The germline CDR1 and CDR2 sequences are LGHNA and YNFKEQ. The record originates from a study of blood T cells in healthy people across ages. Study-level findings and limits: The percentage of naive T cells correlated strongly with TCR beta diversity. Diversity of TCR beta per million T cells declined in a roughly linear way with age.

Isolation recovered at least 6.5 million PBMCs from every sample. Next came a second PCR, run for about 7 to 12 cycles, which used a sample-barcoded 5' primer along with a J-beta primer mix. MiXCR was run by TCRdb on the 5' RACE reads, yielding one entry per CDR3 protein. The profile shows about 900,000 distinct CDR3 sequences, roughly 48% of them singletons. This clonotype originated in a man aged 30 to 39 in good health. J is TRBJ2-6 and V is TRBV4-2, with D uncertain. The sequenced sample was blood. CDR3 protein: CASSQISRGSGANVLTF. For the CDR3, the DNA is TGTGCCAGCAGCCAAATCAGTCGAGGCTCTGGGGCCAACGTCCTGACTTTC.